These 24 T cell receptor beta chains came from one sample sequenced in a study of cytomegalovirus exposure and HLA in healthy donors (dated by TCRdb to 2016 to 2017). The library was prepared using the immunoSEQ multiplex PCR assay. For the multiplex PCR, a mixture combining 60 forward primers for TCR Vbeta segments and 13 reverse primers for TCR Jbeta segments was used. TCRdb limited this immuneACCESS table to in-frame rearrangements with V and J called. A share of clones is missing; checked studies link under half to unresolved V genes, and the rest is unexplained. Counted in this sample were approximately 99,000 clones; over 60% of them appeared once. The ten top clones hold about 3.1% of the sample. Sequencing was carried out using PBMCs. The source of these receptors is a male donor in good health and CMV-seropositive.

The V call is TRBV6-5, the J call TRBJ2-5; 8 bases are shared with TRBD2. Germline V gives CDR1 MNHEY, CDR2 SVGAGI. CDR3 length: 12 amino acids. With V trimmed by 5 bases and J by 6 bases, 2 bases remained unmatched. CDR3 amino acids: CASSAGGKTQYF. The CDR3 bases are TGTGCCAGCAGTGCGGGGGGAAAGACCCAGTACTTC.

V and J are TRBV9 and TRBJ2-3; 8 bases line up with TRBD2. Germline V gene lookup returns CDR1 SGDLS and CDR2 YYNGEE. The CDR3 runs 14 residues. Unmatched junction bases numbered 2, after V lost 3 bases and J lost 2 bases. CDR3 nucleotide sequence: TGTGCCAGCAGCGATAGCGGGGACACAGATACGCAGTATTTT. Its protein product is CASSDSGDTDTQYF.

This chain uses TRBV7-9 with TRBJ1-1, with unresolved D. Trimming cost V 2 bases and J 4 bases, with 14 bases left between them. The length of the CDR3 is 15 residues. The germline gives CDR1 SEHNR, CDR2 FQNEAQ (reference sequence). CDR3 DNA: TGTGCCAGCAGCTTAAGAGACACGGCCGTCACTGAAGCTTTCTTT. It codes for CASSLRDTAVTEAFF.

The V call is TRBV9, the J call TRBJ2-7; TRBD1 matches 10 bases. This CDR3 is built from 17 residues. CDR1 is SGDLS, CDR2 YYNGEE, per germline. The V segment lost 0 bases and the J segment 5 bases; nucleotides outside the gene matches: 11. CDR3 nucleotides: TGTGCCAGCAGCGTAGCGGCTCCCGGGACAGGGGAGGACGAGCAGTACTTC. This gives the protein CASSVAAPGTGEDEQYF.

In its sample, this clone was seen a few times. The same CDR3 also results from other DNA sequences found in this sample. CDR3 sequence reads: CATSRDRVGTEAFF. The CDR3 DNA is TGTGCCACCAGCAGAGATCGGGTCGGCACTGAAGCTTTCTTT. The rearrangement uses TRBV15 and TRBJ1-1; D is unresolved. This CDR3 contains 14 residues. In germline, CDR1 is LNHNV, CDR2 YYDKDF (reference sequence). V lost 0 bases and J 4 bases, leaving 9 bases between the germline ends.

CDR3 sequence (DNA): TGTGCCGCAGTCACCCGGACGTTAAGGGGCGAGCAGTTCTTC. This encodes CAAVTRTLRGEQFF. This rearrangement joins TRBV6-1 to TRBJ2-1; tentative D call: TRBD1 (5 bases). The germline V and J ends were trimmed by 11 bases and 10 bases, with 24 bases remaining between them. This CDR3 has 14 amino acids. Germline V gives CDR1 MNHNS, CDR2 SASEGT.

The chain carries TRBV5-1 and TRBJ1-2; 8 bases fit TRBD1. Germline CDR1 SGHRS, CDR2 YFSETQ. The CDR3 sequence is 13 residues long. J was trimmed by 5 bases and V by 2 bases; bases with no gene match: 2. CDR3 DNA: TGCGCCAGCAGCTTTGACAGGGGATATGGCTACACCTTC. This translates into CASSFDRGYGYTF.

The V call is TRBV7-2, the J call TRBJ2-3, with D perhaps matching TRBD2 (7 bases). The CDR3 sequence is 15 residues long. V was cut by 2 bases and J by 6 bases, with 15 bases left in between. Germline CDR1 is SGHTA and CDR2 is FQGNSA. The CDR3 DNA reads as TGTGCCAGCAGCTTATCGCTGGGGAGGGGGGATACGCAGTATTTT. Translating gives CASSLSLGRGDTQYF.

The rearrangement uses TRBV2 and TRBJ2-5; TRBD2 is a possible D gene (6 bases). V lost 1 base and J 4 bases, leaving 13 bases between the germline ends. The CDR3 sequence is 15 residues long. Germline CDR1 and CDR2: SNHLY and FYNNEI. The CDR3 here is CASSEVGGRLETQYF. As DNA, the CDR3 is TGTGCCAGCAGTGAAGTAGGAGGGAGGCTAGAGACCCAGTACTTC. The full variable domain, completed using reference TRBV2 and TRBJ2-5, is EPEVTQTPSHQVTQMGQEVILRCVPISNHLYFYWYRQILGQKVEFLVSFYNNEISEKSEIFDDQFSVERPDGSNFTLKIRSTKLEDSAMYFCASSEVGGRLETQYFGPGTRLLVL.

CDR3 DNA: TGCGCCAGCAGCCAAGGACCACAGGCGATACTCTCTGGGGCCAACGTCCTGACTTTC. Residues: CASSQGPQAILSGANVLTF. This sequence joins TRBV4-1 and TRBJ2-6; D possibly corresponds to TRBD1 (5 bases). The CDR3 spans 19 residues. The ends were cut back, 1 base at V and 0 bases at J, with 16 bases in the middle. Germline V gene sequence: CDR1 MGHRA, CDR2 YSYEKL.

The chain has TRBV7-9 and TRBJ2-3; a weak D match, TRBD1 (6 bases). The germline V gene has CDR1 SEHNR and CDR2 FQNEAQ (reference sequence). Trimming removed 0 bases at V and 1 base at J, with 8 bases between. This CDR3 has 15 amino acids. This CDR3 reads CASSLAAGGTDTQYF. The CDR3 DNA is TGTGCCAGCAGCTTAGCCGCAGGGGGCACAGATACGCAGTATTTT.

CDR3 region: CASSNYGQGPLQPQHF. CDR3 in DNA: TGTGCCAGCAGCAACTATGGGCAGGGCCCCCTTCAGCCCCAGCATTTT. V usage is TRBV21-1 and J usage is TRBJ1-5; the D segment call TRBD1 is taken from the table without a DNA check. TRBV21-1 is labeled a pseudogene. The CDR3 is 16 amino acids.

V gene TRBV11-2 combines with J gene TRBJ1-1, with D unresolved. Looked up from germline, CDR1 is SGHAT and CDR2 is FQNNGV. The CDR3 is 13 amino acids. The ends were cut back, 5 bases at V and 1 base at J, with 8 bases in the middle. CDR3 nucleotide sequence: TGTGCCAGCAGCCGTACAACGAACACTGAAGCTTTCTTT. Its protein product is CASSRTTNTEAFF.

V is TRBV7-2 and J is TRBJ2-7, with D maybe TRBD1 (6 bases). The length of the CDR3 is 18 residues. The V end lost 1 base, the J end lost 2 bases, and 21 bases lay between the germline ends. The germline gives CDR1 SGHTA, CDR2 FQGNSA. The CDR3 region has the DNA TGTGCCAGCAGCTTAGTTTCGGTTTCCACAGGGCGCACCTACGAGCAGTACTTC. Its translation is CASSLVSVSTGRTYEQYF.

CDR3 in amino acids: CASSPYGQGLYEQYF. In DNA, the CDR3 is TGTGCCAGCTCACCCTACGGACAGGGACTTTACGAGCAGTACTTC. V is TRBV18 and J is TRBJ2-7, with TRBD1 matching 8 bases. V dropped 3 bases and J dropped 4; count of bases not matched to a gene: 8. This CDR3 region has 15 residues. Germline loops: CDR1 KGHSH, CDR2 LQKENI.

The V and J genes are TRBV7-9 and TRBJ2-1, with D tentatively TRBD2 (6 bases). The germline V and J ends were trimmed by 5 bases and 9 bases, with 23 bases remaining between them. From germline, CDR1 is SEHNR and CDR2 FQNEAQ (reference sequence). This CDR3 region has 16 residues. This CDR3 is CASSAAGGTVISEQFF. For the CDR3, the DNA is TGTGCCAGCAGCGCTGCCGGGGGTACCGTAATCAGTGAGCAGTTCTTC.

V usage is TRBV19 and J usage is TRBJ2-7; 7 positions match TRBD1. CDR3 length: 16 residues. CDR1 is LNHDA and CDR2 is SQIVND in the germline V gene (reference sequence). The V gene end was trimmed by 6 bases and the J gene end by 1 base; junction bases not matched to a gene: 12. DNA for the CDR3: TGTGCCAGTAGCAACCCGCCCGGGACAGCTTCCTACGAGCAGTACTTC. As protein: CASSNPPGTASYEQYF.

This clone was counted once. The chain couples TRBV7-9 to TRBJ1-2; weak D call: TRBD1 (5 bases). Trimming removed 1 base at V and 8 bases at J, with 11 bases between. From germline, CDR1 is SEHNR and CDR2 FQNEAQ (reference sequence). The CDR3 contains 13 residues. The CDR3 DNA reads as TGTGCCAGCAGCTTAGATGGAGGGGACGGCTACACCTTC. Encoded protein: CASSLDGGDGYTF.

The chain carries TRBV5-1 and TRBJ1-1; 10 nucleotides agree with TRBD1. CDR3 size: 17 residues. Germline V gives CDR1 SGHRS, CDR2 YFSETQ. V shed 4 bases and J 2 bases; nucleotides not matched to a gene: 11. This chain's CDR3 is CASSALGGDRGNTEAFF. The CDR3 nucleotides read TGCGCCAGCAGCGCATTGGGAGGGGACAGGGGAAACACTGAAGCTTTCTTT.

The chain couples TRBV29-1 to TRBJ1-2, with D perhaps TRBD1 (5 bases). The V and J ends lost 2 bases and 4 bases respectively, with 11 bases between them. Germline V gives CDR1 SQVTM, CDR2 ANQGSEA. This CDR3 is built from 13 residues. In DNA, the CDR3 is TGCAGCGTTGAAACGGACGGGGGCTATGGCTACACCTTC. Translation gives CSVETDGGYGYTF.

For the CDR3, the DNA is TGTGCCAGCAGCGGGACAGGAACACCGATTCAGTACTTC. Its protein is CASSGTGTPIQYF. The chain is built from TRBV6-6 and TRBJ2-4; 8 positions agree with TRBD1. Per germline, CDR1 MNHNY and CDR2 SVGAGI (reference sequence). The J segment lost 10 bases and the V segment lost 6 bases, leaving 8 bases of the junction unmatched. The CDR3 length is 13 residues.

This sequence joins TRBV5-4 and TRBJ2-3; D is unresolved. Germline-derived CDR1 and CDR2 are SGHNT and YYREEE (reference sequence). The V end lost 4 bases, the J end lost 2 bases, and 8 bases lay between the germline ends. This CDR3 spans 13 amino acids. The CDR3 DNA reads TGTGCCAGCAGCCCCACTTTCACAGATACGCAGTATTTT. Translation gives CASSPTFTDTQYF.

CDR3 nucleotide sequence: TGTGCCAGCAGTGAGGCTGGGCAGGGTGAGCAGTTCTTC. Its translation: CASSEAGQGEQFF. This rearrangement joins TRBV2 to TRBJ2-1; D is possibly TRBD1 (5 bases). V shed 3 bases and J shed 9 bases, with 12 bases lying between them. Germline CDR1 SNHLY, CDR2 FYNNEI. This CDR3 has 13 amino acids.

V is TRBV28 and J is TRBJ1-5; D is undetermined. The germline V gene encodes CDR1 MDHEN and CDR2 SYDVKM. The V and J ends lost 6 bases and 4 bases respectively, with 7 bases between them. The CDR3 totals 12 residues. The CDR3 here is CASRVQNQPQHF. CDR3 nucleotides: TGTGCCAGCAGGGTACAGAATCAGCCCCAGCATTTT.